Sequencing of this TCR beta chain was carried out in a study of shared clonotypes between healthy human individuals. As to this clone: The target antigen is unknown.

V lost 6 bases and J lost 2, with 7 bases in between. Germline CDR1 and CDR2: SNHLY and FYNNEI. The CDR3 runs to 12 residues. Findings and caveats of the study: Rarefaction gave evidence that sorted-subset sequencing remained incomplete despite large depth. Sampling used blood alone; tissue repertoires probably differ.

Some clones are missing from TCRdb's copy, which holds only in-frame ones; the method was immunoSEQ multiplex PCR. The sample lists approximately 340,000 clones, around 70% seen once, with more than 9% in the top ten. The chain links TRBV2 to TRBJ1-2, with D possibly being TRBD1 (5 bases). Material: memory CD4+ T cells sorted from blood. As to subset: CD45RA-negative fraction. This TCR was recovered from a man aged 30-40 years in good health. The CDR3 spells CASSRDNYGYTF. The CDR3 nucleotides are TGTGCCAGCAGCAGGGACAACTATGGCTACACCTTC.